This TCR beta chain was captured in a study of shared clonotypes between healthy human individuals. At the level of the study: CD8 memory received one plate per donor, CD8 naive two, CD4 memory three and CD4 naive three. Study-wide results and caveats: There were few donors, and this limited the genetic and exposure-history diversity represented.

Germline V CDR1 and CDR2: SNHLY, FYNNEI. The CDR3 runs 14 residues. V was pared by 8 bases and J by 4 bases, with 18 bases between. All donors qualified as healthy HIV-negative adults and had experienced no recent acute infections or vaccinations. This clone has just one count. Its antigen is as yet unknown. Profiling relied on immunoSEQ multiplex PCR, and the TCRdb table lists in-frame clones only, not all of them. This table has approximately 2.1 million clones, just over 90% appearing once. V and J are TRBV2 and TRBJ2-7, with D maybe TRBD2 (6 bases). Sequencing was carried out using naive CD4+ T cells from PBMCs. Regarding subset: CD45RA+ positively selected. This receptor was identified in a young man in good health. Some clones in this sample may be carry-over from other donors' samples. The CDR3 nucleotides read TGTGCCAGCGGAATGGGACTCGCCTTATACGAGCAGTACTTC. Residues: CASGMGLALYEQYF.